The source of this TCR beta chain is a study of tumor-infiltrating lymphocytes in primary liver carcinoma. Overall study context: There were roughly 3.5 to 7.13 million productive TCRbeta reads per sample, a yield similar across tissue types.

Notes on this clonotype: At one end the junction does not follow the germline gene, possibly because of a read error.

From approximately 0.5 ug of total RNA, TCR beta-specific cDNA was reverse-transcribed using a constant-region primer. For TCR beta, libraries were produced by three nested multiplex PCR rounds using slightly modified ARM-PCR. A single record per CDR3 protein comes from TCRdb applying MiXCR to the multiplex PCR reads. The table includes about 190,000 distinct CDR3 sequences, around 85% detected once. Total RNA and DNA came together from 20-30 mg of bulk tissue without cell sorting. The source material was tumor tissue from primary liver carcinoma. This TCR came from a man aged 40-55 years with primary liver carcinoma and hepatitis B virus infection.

CDR3 bases: TGCACCAGTAGCCAAGGTGGCAGCCTAGCCAAAAACATTCAGTACTTC. Translation gives CTSSQGGSLAKNIQYF. The chain carries TRBV4-3 and TRBJ2-4; no definite D call. The CDR3 runs 16 residues. Germline V gives CDR1 LGHNA, CDR2 YSLEER.